These T cell receptor beta chains were read from a single sample in a study of shared clonotypes between healthy human individuals. Measured with immunoSEQ multiplex PCR; TCRdb has only the in-frame clones, and not every one. The data show roughly 2.5 million clones, with around nine tenths seen just once and around 0.14% held by the top ten. Material for sequencing was naive CD4+ T cells sorted from blood. The receptors stem from a man younger than 35 in good health. The conserved cysteine and the conserved F or W are not part of the CDR3 here. Each record gives: CDR3 length, J gene, V gene, clone size, CDR3 protein. The size entry is marked missing in some rows and otherwise reads once, few, many or a size class.

length: 13
J: TRBJ2-3
V: TRBV6-4
size: .
CDR3: ASRRKGTEGDTQY

length: 15
J: TRBJ2-5
V: TRBV19
size: few
CDR3: ASSIIPQVPPRGTQY

length: 9
J: TRBJ2-2
V: TRBV10-3
size: .
CDR3: ATKGTGELF

length: 12
J: TRBJ1-2
V: TRBV7-2
size: .
CDR3: ASSLALQGYGYT

length: 12
J: TRBJ2-7
V: TRBV28
size: once
CDR3: ASSLDRANYEQY

length: 12
J: TRBJ1-6
V: TRBV6-5
size: .
CDR3: ASRQDRLNSPLH

length: 15
J: TRBJ1-5
V: TRBV19
size: .
CDR3: ASSKPTGGYGNQPQH

length: 12
J: TRBJ1-1
V: TRBV28
size: .
CDR3: ASSLSPGQEVAF

length: 13
J: TRBJ1-1
V: TRBV6-5
size: once
CDR3: ASSWNRELNTEAF

length: 14
J: TRBJ2-5
V: TRBV11-3
size: .
CDR3: ASSLGSRALRETQY

length: 11
J: TRBJ1-2
V: TRBV28
size: .
CDR3: ASSSGQSYGYT

length: 10
J: TRBJ1-1
V: TRBV21-1
size: .
CDR3: ASSKDPWTAF

length: 11
J: TRBJ2-2
V: TRBV7-9
size: .
CDR3: ASSFRESGELF

length: 12
J: TRBJ1-1
V: TRBV2
size: .
CDR3: ASSGVIMNTEAF

length: 13
J: TRBJ2-5
V: TRBV6-5
size: .
CDR3: ASSYSSGSPETQY

length: 13
J: TRBJ2-7
V: TRBV6-5
size: .
CDR3: ASSYRGGGSYEQY

length: 11
J: TRBJ2-5
V: TRBV30
size: .
CDR3: AWSGSGRETQY

length: 15
J: TRBJ2-5
V: TRBV11-2
size: .
CDR3: ASSRGRSSGLQETQY

length: 13
J: TRBJ2-1
V: TRBV10-3
size: .
CDR3: AISKRLDLQHEQF

length: 11
J: TRBJ1-2
V: TRBV6-5
size: .
CDR3: ASSYRGQRGYT

length: 14
J: TRBJ2-1
V: TRBV4-3
size: once
CDR3: ASSQELLVSGNEQF

length: 11
J: TRBJ1-5
V: TRBV6-6
size: .
CDR3: ASSPSLKRPQH

length: 13
J: TRBJ1-2
V: TRBV7-9
size: few
CDR3: ASSSERTGGYGYT

length: 13
J: TRBJ2-5
V: TRBV2
size: .
CDR3: ASSEESRGSETQY

length: 13
J: TRBJ1-6
V: TRBV27
size: .
CDR3: ASGEVTKGGSPLH

length: 15
J: TRBJ2-5
V: TRBV7-8
size: once
CDR3: ASSLGRTGGHQETQY

length: 18
J: TRBJ1-6
V: TRBV4-1
size: .
CDR3: ASSHLRADRGITYNSPLH

length: 13
J: TRBJ2-2
V: TRBV2
size: once
CDR3: ASSLQGVNTGELF

length: 11
J: TRBJ2-7
V: TRBV28
size: .
CDR3: ASRRGANYEQY

length: 12
J: TRBJ2-7
V: TRBV7-9
size: .
CDR3: ASSLGSGSYEQY

length: 9
J: TRBJ2-7
V: TRBV20-1
size: .
CDR3: SASSAGEAS

length: 15
J: TRBJ2-2
V: TRBV5-1
size: .
CDR3: ASSSSPQGAGTGELF

length: 11
J: TRBJ2-7
V: TRBV5-6
size: .
CDR3: ASSLVTGDEQY

length: 11
J: TRBJ1-2
V: TRBV6-5
size: .
CDR3: ASSRQINYGYT

length: 13
J: TRBJ2-1
V: TRBV6-1
size: .
CDR3: ASSPDIGVYNEQF

length: 14
J: TRBJ2-5
V: TRBV6-6
size: .
CDR3: ASSHLMIAGVETQY

length: 10
J: TRBJ1-5
V: TRBV18
size: few
CDR3: ASSPRNQPQH

length: 11
J: TRBJ2-7
V: TRBV6-5
size: .
CDR3: AISGQDHYEQY

length: 13
J: TRBJ1-6
V: TRBV6-5
size: .
CDR3: ASTLRGARNSPLH

length: 11
J: TRBJ1-2
V: TRBV6-5
size: .
CDR3: ASSWGRGYGYT

length: 10
J: TRBJ2-7
V: TRBV5-4
size: .
CDR3: ASSLIRAGRY

length: 14
J: TRBJ2-5
V: TRBV7-2
size: .
CDR3: ASSPRILAGVGAQY

length: 11
J: TRBJ1-4
V: TRBV2
size: .
CDR3: ASSEGVGEKLF